This TCR beta chain emerged from a study of early T cells in non-severe SARS-CoV-2 infection (dated by TCRdb to the early 2020s). In the study overall: Because TCR sequencing relied on bulk RNA taken from unsorted whole blood, pairing of alpha and beta chains was not possible. The investigation overall reported the following: Matching against VDJdb was skewed toward anti-spike CD8 responses, likely underestimated virus-specific expansions, and missed private and CD4 specificities.

Libraries were made using 5' RACE. Instrument on record: NextSeq 500. The TCR library protocol attached unique molecular identifiers to individual cDNA molecules to correct for sequencing error and PCR bias. Both TCR alpha and beta chains were sequenced, and tight co-correlation was observed between alpha and beta sequence abundances in each sample. In the authors' own workflow: Decombinator V4 was used to annotate TCR sequences for V gene, J gene and CDR3. TCRs were defined as expanded if a significant change between any two time points was detected under a Poisson model with p below 0.0001. TCR abundances were normalised to the total number of TCRs sequenced per sample and expressed as counts per million. VDJdb, accessed 1 November 2021, was searched for CMV, EBV and SARS-CoV-2 annotated TCRs, excluding TCRs annotated for multiple antigens. TCRdb reprocessed the public reads (quality trimming at Q25 with fastp, clone calling with MiXCR) and kept in-frame beta chains. Every CDR3 protein is listed once, alongside the most common genes and DNA of its rows. These V and J calls originate from TCRdb's pipeline instead of the authors' own analysis. This sample lists around 44,000 distinct CDR3 sequences; approximately 6.5% were detected once. Together, the top ten hold around 20% of the sample.

This was a case-control study nested in a cohort of healthcare workers in London, UK, who had nasopharyngeal swab PCR tests and blood samples taken every week. Healthcare workers were enrolled in the week of the UK lockdown, from 23 to 31 March 2020, and were followed every week for up to roughly 15 weeks. The table lists this clonotype with many counts. The target of this receptor is not known. No base quality values were provided; no much bigger clone lies one nucleotide off. The specimen was whole blood, collected at baseline. This receptor was obtained from an adult who was a healthcare worker with PCR-confirmed SARS-CoV-2 infection or an uninfected control (not recorded which).

In nucleotide form, the sequence is TGTGCCAGCAGTTTTACAAGGGTCCCAGATACGCAGTATTTT. This gives the protein CASSFTRVPDTQYF. This chain joins TRBV27 to TRBJ2-3; a confident D gene designation cannot be given. From the cysteine up to the phenylalanine, the CDR3 has a length of 14 residues. Of the read, only the CDR3 DNA is kept; its 42 bases are in frame from base 1. CDR1 and CDR2, looked up from the germline V gene (reference sequence), are MNHEY and SMNVEV. A distance of 11 bases separates the germline ends of V and J, which lose 3 bases and 4 bases respectively.